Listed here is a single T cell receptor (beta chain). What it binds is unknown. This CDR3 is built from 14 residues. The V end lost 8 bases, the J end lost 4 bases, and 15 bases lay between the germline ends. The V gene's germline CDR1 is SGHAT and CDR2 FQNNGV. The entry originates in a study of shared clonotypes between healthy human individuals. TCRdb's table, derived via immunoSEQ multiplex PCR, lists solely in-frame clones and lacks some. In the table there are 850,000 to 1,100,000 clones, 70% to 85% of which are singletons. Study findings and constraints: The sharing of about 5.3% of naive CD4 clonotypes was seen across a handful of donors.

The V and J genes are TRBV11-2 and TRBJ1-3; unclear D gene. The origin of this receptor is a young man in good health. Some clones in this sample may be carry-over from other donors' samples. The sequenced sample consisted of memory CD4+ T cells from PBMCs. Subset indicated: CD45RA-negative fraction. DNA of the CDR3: TGTGCCAGCGGTGTGGGGTTTGGGGGAAACACCATATATTTT. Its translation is CASGVGFGGNTIYF.